This T cell receptor (beta chain) is drawn from a study of T-cell reconstitution after alpha-beta-depleted transplantation in children. General observations from the study: Surviving recipient T cells and thymic progenitors underlay high day-60 TCRbeta diversity in some patients. It was newly produced T cells that mostly accounted for T-cell counts and diversity one year after transplant. Roughly two months post-transplant, alpha-beta T cells reportedly originated from several hundred graft clones that had expanded.

TCRbeta library preparation incorporated unique molecular identifiers. TCRdb recomputed calls from the PCR reads with MiXCR, one row per CDR3 protein. The sample carries 530,000 or so distinct CDR3 sequences, 20% to 30% recorded once. This clonotype appeared a single time. The antigen is not known. The clonotype originates from a boy in the first two years of life with Wiskott-Aldrich syndrome, due to receive a stem cell transplant. The source material was PBMCs, sampled before TCRalphabeta/CD19-depleted stem cell transplant.

CDR3 in amino acids: CASSQETRAGRETQYF. CDR3 sequence (DNA): TGTGCCAGCAGCCAAGAAACTAGGGCAGGGAGGGAGACCCAGTACTTC. The chain employs TRBV3-1 and TRBJ2-5, with D possibly being TRBD2 (6 bases). CDR1 and CDR2 (germline): LGHDT, YNNKEL (reference sequence). Trimming removed 0 bases at V and 5 bases at J, with 16 bases between. The CDR3 loop spans 16 amino acids.